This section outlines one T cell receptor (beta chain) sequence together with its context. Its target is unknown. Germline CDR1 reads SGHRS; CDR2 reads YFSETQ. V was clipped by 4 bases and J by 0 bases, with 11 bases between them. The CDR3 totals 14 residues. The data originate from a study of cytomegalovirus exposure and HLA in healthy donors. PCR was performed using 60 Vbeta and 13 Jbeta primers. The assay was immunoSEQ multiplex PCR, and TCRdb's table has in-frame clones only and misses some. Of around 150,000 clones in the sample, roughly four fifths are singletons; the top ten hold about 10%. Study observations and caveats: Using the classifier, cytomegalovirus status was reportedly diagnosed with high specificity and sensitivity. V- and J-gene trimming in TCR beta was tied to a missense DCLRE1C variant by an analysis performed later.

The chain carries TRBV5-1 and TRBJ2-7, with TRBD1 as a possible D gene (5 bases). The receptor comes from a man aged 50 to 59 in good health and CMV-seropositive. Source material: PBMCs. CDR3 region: CASSPRQYSYEQYF. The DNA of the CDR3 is TGCGCCAGCAGCCCTCGACAGTACTCCTACGAGCAGTACTTC.